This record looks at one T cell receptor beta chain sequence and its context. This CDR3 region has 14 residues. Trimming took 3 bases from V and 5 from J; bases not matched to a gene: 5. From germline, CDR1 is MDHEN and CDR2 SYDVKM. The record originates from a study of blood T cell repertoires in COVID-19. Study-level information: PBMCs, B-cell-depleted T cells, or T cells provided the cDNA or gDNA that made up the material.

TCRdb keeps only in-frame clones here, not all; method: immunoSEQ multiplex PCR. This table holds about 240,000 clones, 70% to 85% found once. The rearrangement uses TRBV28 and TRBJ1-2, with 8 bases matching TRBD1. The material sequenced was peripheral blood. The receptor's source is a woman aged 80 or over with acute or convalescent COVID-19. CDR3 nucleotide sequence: TGTGCCAGCAGTTTGGGACAGGAGATTTATGGCTACACCTTC. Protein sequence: CASSLGQEIYGYTF.